Shown below are 5 T cell receptor beta chains from a single sample sequenced in a study of tumor-infiltrating lymphocytes in primary liver carcinoma. Scientists recovered RNA and DNA together from roughly 20-30 mg of unsorted bulk tissue. A primer in the constant region served to generate TCR beta cDNA from 450 to 600 ng of total RNA. What produced the TCR beta libraries was three nested multiplex PCR rounds using slightly modified ARM-PCR. Primers for the first two PCR rounds were TRBV1-TRBV30 forward primers and a C-beta reverse primer (about 10 cycles per round). TCRdb re-called the multiplex PCR reads through MiXCR, storing one row per CDR3 protein. The data hold roughly 55,000 distinct CDR3 sequences, with approximately 70% observed a single time. The material sequenced was liver tumor tissue from sampling region 2. Subset meaning: tumor region T2, inferior pole. The receptors shown here come from a man between 35 and 55 years old with primary liver carcinoma and hepatitis B virus infection.

As regards this clonotype: A much larger clonotype is one base distant, so this may be a read error. This chain joins TRBV4-3 and TRBJ1-6, with 10 bases that match TRBD1. The length of the CDR3 is 16 residues. Germline CDR1 LGHNA, CDR2 YSLEER. J was trimmed by 7 bases and V by 10 bases; bases with no gene match: 13. The CDR3 loop reads CANNSWDRGRNSPLHF. The CDR3 DNA reads TGCGCCAACAACTCCTGGGACAGGGGAAGGAATTCACCCCTCCACTTT.

This clonotype was seen only a few times. CDR3 nucleotides: TGTGCCATCAGCGACAGGCAAGAGACCCAGTACTTC. It yields the protein CAISDRQETQYF. This rearrangement joins TRBV10-3 to TRBJ2-5; D possibly corresponds to TRBD1 (6 bases). This CDR3 has 12 amino acids. Deletions cut 6 bases from V and 2 bases from J, with 7 bases between. Per the germline V gene, CDR1 is ENHRY and CDR2 is SYGVKD.

Worth noting for this clonotype: The final CDR3 position lacks the conserved phenylalanine or tryptophan, pointing to a likely read error. The chain joins TRBV6-2 or TRBV6-3 to TRBJ2-7, with a tentative D call TRBD2 (6 bases). The CDR3 is 16 residues long. V lost 5 bases, J lost 4 bases, and 21 bases lay in between. Germline V gives CDR1 MNHEY, CDR2 SVGEGT. CDR3 protein: CASSPQSRRADYEQYL. For the CDR3, the DNA is TGTGCCAGCAGTCCCCAAAGCAGGAGGGCCGATTACGAGCAGTACTTA.

This sequence joins TRBV10-3 and TRBJ2-7; 8 nucleotides match TRBD2. Germline V gene data show CDR1 as ENHRY and CDR2 as SYGVKD. V gave up 3 bases and J gave up 5 bases; unmatched junction bases: 9. The length of the CDR3 is 15 residues. The CDR3 DNA reads as TGTGCCATCAGTGATCGGGGAGCGGGAGTAGACGAGCAGTACTTC. It specifies CAISDRGAGVDEQYF.

As concerns this clonotype: Its ends do not fully match the called genes, so a read error is possible. The chain has TRBV6-1 and TRBJ2-5, with D perhaps matching TRBD1 or TRBD2 (7 bases each). Germline values: CDR1 MNHNS, CDR2 SASEGT. The CDR3 runs to 15 residues. CDR3 in amino acids: CVSSEALQGGKTHYF. The CDR3 bases are TGTGTCAGCAGTGAAGCGCTTCAGGGGGGGAAGACCCATTACTTC.